There are a few counts of the clone carrying this T cell receptor (beta chain). The antigen is not known. The CDR3 consists of 15 residues. Trimming pared 11 bases from V and 0 bases from J, leaving 14 bases between. Germline-derived CDR1 and CDR2 are ENHRY and SYGVKD. These data belong to a study of blood T cells in healthy people across ages. Study-wide results and limits: Older individuals had lower TCR beta diversity per million T cells (the decline was roughly linear). Donors of long life had a larger count of naive CD4+ cells and greater diversity than aged donors.

Alongside a J-beta primer mix, a sample-barcoded 5' primer served in a second PCR lasting about 7 to 12 cycles. Via MiXCR, TCRdb re-called the 5' RACE reads, giving one row per CDR3 protein. The data show 800,000 to 950,000 distinct CDR3 sequences, 25% to 30% seen once. Separately, the same data were catalogued under a study of T cells of mothers and their children. That source notes: The sample comes from roughly 9 healthy Caucasian donors: mothers and children. The cDNA synthesis received all extracted RNA, at about 1.5 ug per 15 ul.

Sequences were obtained from blood. The chain carries TRBV10-3 and TRBJ2-6; possible D gene TRBD2, 5 bases. The sequence was obtained from a woman aged 40 to 50 in good health. Here the CDR3 reads CALRREGSGANVLTF. CDR3 nucleotides: TGTGCCTTGAGAAGAGAGGGCTCTGGGGCCAACGTCCTGACTTTC.